What follows describes a single T cell receptor (beta chain). Its specificity is unknown. The entry originates in a study of cytomegalovirus exposure and HLA in healthy donors. Study-wide findings and caveats: The study designated fewer than 200 TCR beta chains cytomegalovirus-associated. Researchers reported that a few CMV-associated chains were confirmed in vitro as CMV antigen-specific.

Amplification used 60 Vbeta primers and 13 Jbeta primers. Profiled with immunoSEQ multiplex PCR; TCRdb holds only in-frame clones, not every one. In the table there are approximately 160,000 clones, about 82% of which are singletons. Sequenced: PBMCs. The TCR sequence derives from a female donor in good health and CMV-seronegative.

CDR3 residues: CASRSDRGFKDTF. CDR3 DNA: TGTGCCAGCAGATCCGACAGGGGGTTCAAGGACACCTTC. The J gene is TRBJ1-2, the V gene TRBV6-5, with 9 bases identical to TRBD1. CDR1 and CDR2 from the germline V gene are MNHEY and SVGAGI. V was pared by 6 bases and J by 12 bases, with 11 bases of the junction left unmatched. The CDR3 totals 13 residues.